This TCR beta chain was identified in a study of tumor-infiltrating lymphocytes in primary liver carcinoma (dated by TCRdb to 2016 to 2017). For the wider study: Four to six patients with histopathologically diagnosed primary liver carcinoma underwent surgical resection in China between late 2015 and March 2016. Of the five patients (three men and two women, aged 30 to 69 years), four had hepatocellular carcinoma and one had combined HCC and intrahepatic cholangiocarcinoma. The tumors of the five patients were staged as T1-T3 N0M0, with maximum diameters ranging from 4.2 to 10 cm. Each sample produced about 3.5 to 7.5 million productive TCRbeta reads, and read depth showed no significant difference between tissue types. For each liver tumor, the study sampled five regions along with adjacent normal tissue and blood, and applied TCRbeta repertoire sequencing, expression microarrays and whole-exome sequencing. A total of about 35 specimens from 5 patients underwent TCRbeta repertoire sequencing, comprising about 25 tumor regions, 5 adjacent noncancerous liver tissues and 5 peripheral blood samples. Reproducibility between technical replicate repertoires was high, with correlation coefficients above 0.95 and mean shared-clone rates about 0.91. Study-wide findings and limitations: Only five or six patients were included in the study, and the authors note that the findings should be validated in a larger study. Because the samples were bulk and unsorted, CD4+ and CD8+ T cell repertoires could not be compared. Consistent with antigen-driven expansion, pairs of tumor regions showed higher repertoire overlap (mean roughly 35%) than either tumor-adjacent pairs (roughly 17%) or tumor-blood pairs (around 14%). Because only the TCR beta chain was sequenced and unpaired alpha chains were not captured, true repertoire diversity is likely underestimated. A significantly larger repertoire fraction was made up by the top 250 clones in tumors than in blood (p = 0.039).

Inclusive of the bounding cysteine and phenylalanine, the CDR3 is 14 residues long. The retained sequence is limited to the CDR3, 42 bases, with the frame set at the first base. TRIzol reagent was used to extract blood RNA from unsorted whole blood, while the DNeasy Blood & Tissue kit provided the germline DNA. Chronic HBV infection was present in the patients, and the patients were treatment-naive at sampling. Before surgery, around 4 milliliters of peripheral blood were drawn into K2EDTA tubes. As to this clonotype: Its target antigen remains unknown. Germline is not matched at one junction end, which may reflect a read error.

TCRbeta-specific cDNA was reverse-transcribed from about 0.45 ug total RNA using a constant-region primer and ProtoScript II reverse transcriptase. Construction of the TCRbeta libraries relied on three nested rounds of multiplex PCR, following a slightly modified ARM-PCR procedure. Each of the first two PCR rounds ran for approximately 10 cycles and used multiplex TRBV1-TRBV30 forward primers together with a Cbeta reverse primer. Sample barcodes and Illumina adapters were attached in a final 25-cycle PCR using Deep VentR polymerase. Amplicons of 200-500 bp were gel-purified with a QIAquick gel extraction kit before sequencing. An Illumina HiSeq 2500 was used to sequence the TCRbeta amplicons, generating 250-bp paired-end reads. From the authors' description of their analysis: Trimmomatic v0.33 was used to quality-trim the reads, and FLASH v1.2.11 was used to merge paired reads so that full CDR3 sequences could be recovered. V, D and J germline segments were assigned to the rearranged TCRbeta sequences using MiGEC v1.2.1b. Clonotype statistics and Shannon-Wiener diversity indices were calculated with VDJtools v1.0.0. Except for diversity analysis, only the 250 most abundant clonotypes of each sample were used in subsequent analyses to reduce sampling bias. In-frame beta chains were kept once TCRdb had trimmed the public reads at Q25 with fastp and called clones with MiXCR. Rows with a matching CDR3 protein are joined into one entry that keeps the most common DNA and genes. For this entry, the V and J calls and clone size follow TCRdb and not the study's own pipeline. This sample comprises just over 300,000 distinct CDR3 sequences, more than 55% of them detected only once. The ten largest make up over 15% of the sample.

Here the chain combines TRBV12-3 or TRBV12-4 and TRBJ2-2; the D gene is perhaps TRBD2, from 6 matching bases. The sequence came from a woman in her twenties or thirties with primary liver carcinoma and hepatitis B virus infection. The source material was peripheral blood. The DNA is TGTGCCAGCAGTTCGGGGGTACGCACCGGGGAGCTGTATTTT. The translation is CASSSGVRTGELYF.